This T cell receptor beta chain was recovered during a study of OX40 agonist ivuxolimab in advanced cancers. Across the study: Patients receiving dose escalation had hepatocellular carcinoma, melanoma, renal cell or head and neck cancer. The eligibility criteria allowed prior anti-PD-1, anti-PD-L1 or anti-CTLA-4 therapy, and approximately 38% had some.

TCRdb's copy holds only in-frame clones and misses some; the assay was immunoSEQ multiplex PCR. Of about 78,000 clones in the sample, 92% are singletons; the top ten hold approximately 3%. This CDR3 spans 13 amino acids. Germline CDR1 and CDR2: LNHDA and SQIVND (reference sequence). V dropped 3 bases and J dropped 8 bases, with 10 bases sitting between them. The chain combines TRBV19 with TRBJ1-4; D not resolved. The receptor was derived from an adult with an advanced solid tumor such as melanoma, head and neck, liver or kidney cancer. The material was CD4+ or CD8+ T cells sorted from blood, obtained in a trial of the OX40 agonist ivuxolimab. The CDR3 protein is CASSIQEWEKLFF. The DNA for the CDR3 is TGTGCCAGTAGTATCCAGGAATGGGAAAAACTGTTTTTT.